This T cell receptor beta chain was obtained from a study of cytomegalovirus exposure and HLA in healthy donors. Study-wide findings and caveats: Later analysis identified about 15,000 TCR beta sequences associated with HLA alleles, using a false discovery rate threshold of 0.05. Likely technical artifact: a cluster of highly shared sequence variants.

Details on this clone: Its matching antigen is unknown.

Primers: 60 Vbeta forward and 13 Jbeta reverse. Using immunoSEQ multiplex PCR, the repertoire was profiled, and TCRdb retains in-frame clones only, with some absent. The sample yields roughly 220,000 clones, approximately 70% seen once. The sample comprised PBMCs. This sequence was found in a man aged 40-50 years in good health and CMV-seropositive.

The CDR3 sequence is CASGLLAGGYEQYF. CDR3 coding DNA: TGTGCCAGCGGACTGTTAGCGGGGGGCTACGAGCAGTACTTC. This chain connects TRBV11-2 to TRBJ2-7; TRBD2 matches 10 bases. Germline CDR1 and CDR2: SGHAT and FQNNGV. This CDR3 has 14 residues. V trimming: 8 bases; J trimming: 3 bases; junction bases outside the gene matches: 7.